These T cell receptor beta chains were read from a single sample in a study of cytomegalovirus exposure and HLA in healthy donors. Sequencing was performed with immunoSEQ multiplex PCR; in TCRdb, only in-frame clones are kept and a portion is missing. The sample holds 85,000 to 130,000 clones; roughly four fifths are singletons and the top ten take 13% to 15%. The sample was PBMCs. These receptors were collected from a male donor in good health and CMV-seropositive. CDR3s include the opening cysteine and the closing phenylalanine or tryptophan. A D gene is named only where the DNA matches it firmly. Size values are once, few and many counts, or a class for expanded clones, and some rows have none.

size | D | J | V | CDR3 | DNA
NA | NA | TRBJ1-1 | TRBV4-3 | CASSQFALMNTEAFF | TGCGCCAGCAGCCAATTTGCACTCATGAACACTGAAGCTTTCTTT
NA | TRBD1 | TRBJ2-7 | TRBV18 | CASSPRTGKKYEQYF | TGTGCCAGCTCACCTCGGACAGGGAAGAAATACGAGCAGTACTTC
once | TRBD1 | TRBJ1-1 | TRBV5-6 | CASSDWTGPPEAFF | TGTGCCAGCAGCGATTGGACAGGTCCCCCGGAAGCTTTCTTT
NA | TRBD1 | TRBJ2-3 | TRBV11-2 | CASSLDRGDTQYF | TGTGCCAGCAGCTTAGACAGGGGGGATACGCAGTATTTT
NA | NA | TRBJ1-5 | TRBV11-2 | CASSPGVSNQPQHF | TGTGCCAGCAGCCCGGGTGTCAGCAATCAGCCCCAGCATTTT
NA | TRBD1 | TRBJ1-1 | TRBV4-3 | CASSSPGQGMNTEAFF | TGCGCCAGCAGCTCCCCGGGACAGGGTATGAACACTGAAGCTTTCTTT
NA | NA | TRBJ1-2 | TRBV27 | CASSLQGLNGYTF | TGTGCCAGCAGTTTACAGGGTCTAAATGGCTACACCTTC
NA | TRBD1 | TRBJ2-7 | TRBV5-1 | CASSPGGTGDRRQYF | TGCGCCAGCAGCCCGGGCGGGACAGGGGACCGACGGCAGTACTTC
once | TRBD2 | TRBJ2-3 | TRBV7-9 | CASSPGLAGGFTDTQYF | TGTGCCAGCAGCCCCGGACTAGCGGGGGGGTTCACAGATACGCAGTATTTT
NA | NA | TRBJ1-1 | TRBV7-2 | CASSFSDTEAFF | TGTGCCAGCAGCTTCTCGGACACTGAAGCTTTCTTT
NA | NA | TRBJ2-1 | TRBV5-1 | CASSLATVSYNEQFF | TGCGCCAGCAGCTTGGCTACGGTTTCCTACAATGAGCAGTTCTTC
few | TRBD1 | TRBJ1-1 | TRBV6-5 | CASSYLDRGNTEAFF | TGTGCCAGCAGTTACCTGGACAGGGGGAACACTGAAGCTTTCTTT
NA | NA | TRBJ1-1 | TRBV5-1 | CASKQGTMTENTEAFF | TGCGCCAGCAAGCAGGGCACCATGACAGAGAACACTGAAGCTTTCTTT
NA | TRBD1 | TRBJ1-4 | TRBV25-1 | CASGSRDRGGNEKLFF | TGTGCCAGCGGCTCCCGGGACAGGGGCGGTAATGAAAAACTGTTTTTT
NA | NA | TRBJ1-4 | TRBV27 | CASSSFREEVEKLFF | TGTGCCAGCAGTTCGTTCAGGGAAGAAGTGGAAAAACTGTTTTTT
NA | NA | TRBJ1-5 | TRBV7-2 | CASSSGGAAQPQHF | TGTGCCAGCAGCTCCGGGGGGGCTGCTCAGCCCCAGCATTTT
NA | NA | TRBJ1-4 | TRBV11-2 | CASSSNPLSATNEKLFF | TGTGCCAGCAGCTCCAACCCCCTTAGTGCAACTAATGAAAAACTGTTTTTT
NA | TRBD2 | TRBJ2-7 | TRBV30 | CAATSGGTNYEQYF | TGTGCCGCAACTAGCGGGGGGACAAATTACGAGCAGTACTTC
NA | TRBD2 | TRBJ2-7 | TRBV4-2 | CASSQEGLAGLSYEQYF | TGTGCCAGCAGCCAAGAAGGTCTAGCGGGTCTCTCCTACGAGCAGTACTTC
NA | TRBD1 | TRBJ1-1 | TRBV19 | CASSPGTGGTAFF | TGTGCCAGTAGCCCAGGGACAGGGGGTACAGCTTTCTTT
NA | NA | TRBJ1-6 | TRBV27 | CASSLSAGDNSPLHF | TGTGCCAGCAGTTTATCGGCAGGGGATAATTCACCCCTCCACTTT
few | NA | TRBJ1-2 | TRBV9 | CASSNDRPDYGYTF | TGTGCCAGCAGCAACGACAGACCCGACTATGGCTACACCTTC
many | NA | TRBJ1-5 | TRBV30 | CAWSVLGGQGDDNQPQHF | TGTGCCTGGAGTGTTTTAGGAGGGCAGGGAGATGACAATCAGCCCCAGCATTTT
NA | TRBD1 | TRBJ1-2 | TRBV30 | CAWSDGQANYGYTF | TGTGCCTGGAGTGATGGACAGGCCAACTATGGCTACACCTTC
many | NA | TRBJ2-5 | TRBV5-4 | CASSFGATGKETQYF | TGTGCCAGCAGCTTCGGGGCCACAGGGAAAGAGACCCAGTACTTC
once | TRBD1 | TRBJ1-5 | TRBV19 | CASIPSTGELQPQHF | TGTGCCAGTATCCCCTCGACAGGGGAATTGCAGCCCCAGCATTTT
NA | TRBD1 | TRBJ2-5 | TRBV6-1 | CASSGDRRAQYF | TGTGCCAGCAGCGGGGACAGGAGGGCCCAGTACTTC